The rows below give T cell receptor beta chains drawn from one sample of a study of cytomegalovirus exposure and HLA in healthy donors. Libraries were prepared by immunoSEQ multiplex PCR; TCRdb keeps only in-frame clonotypes and omits some of them. The sample holds some 120,000 clones; roughly 80% are singletons and the top ten take 10% to 12%. The sample comprised PBMCs. The receptors stem from a male donor in good health and CMV-seropositive. Each CDR3 is given with its conserved first and last residue. D genes are given only for firm matches. Size is stated for part of the rows, as once, few or many counts, or as a class when the clone is expanded.

DNA: TGTGCCAGCAGCGCACAGCCCATCGGGGGGACGAATCAGCCCCAGCATTTT; CDR3: CASSAQPIGGTNQPQHF; size: NA; D: NA; V: TRBV4-2; J: TRBJ1-5
DNA: TGTGCCAGCAGCTTAAGGCTGGACAGGGCCTACGAGCAGTACTTC; CDR3: CASSLRLDRAYEQYF; size: NA; D: TRBD1; V: TRBV13; J: TRBJ2-7
DNA: TGTGCCGGAGGGGACGAAGAGACCCAGTACTTC; CDR3: CAGGDEETQYF; size: NA; D: NA; V: TRBV6-5; J: TRBJ2-5
DNA: TGCAGCGCCGTGGCTAGCGGGAGACCCGGGGAGCTGTTTTTT; CDR3: CSAVASGRPGELFF; size: few; D: TRBD2; V: TRBV29-1; J: TRBJ2-2
DNA: TGTGCCAGCAGCTTAGATCTGGGCTACCCCGTTACGCAGTATTTT; CDR3: CASSLDLGYPVTQYF; size: NA; D: NA; V: TRBV11-3; J: TRBJ2-3
DNA: TGTGCCAGCAGCATGGGCCGGGACACAGATACGCAGTATTTT; CDR3: CASSMGRDTDTQYF; size: once; D: NA; V: TRBV7-9; J: TRBJ2-3
DNA: TGTGCCATCACAGGGGGGGACAGGGGATACGAGCAGTACTTC; CDR3: CAITGGDRGYEQYF; size: NA; D: TRBD1; V: TRBV10-3; J: TRBJ2-7
DNA: TGCAGCGTTGCCTTGCCAGGGGGCGGAATGATTAACTATGGCTACACCTTC; CDR3: CSVALPGGGMINYGYTF; size: once; D: TRBD1; V: TRBV29-1; J: TRBJ1-2
DNA: TGCGCCAGCAGCCCCGACAGGGAGGAGACCCAGTACTTC; CDR3: CASSPDREETQYF; size: NA; D: TRBD1; V: TRBV5-1; J: TRBJ2-5
DNA: TGTGCCAGCAGCCTCACCGAGGTTAGGTACTTC; CDR3: CASSLTEVRYF; size: once; D: NA; V: TRBV7-2; J: TRBJ2-7
DNA: TGTGCCAGCACCCCCCTTCCGGGGAGCTACGAGCAGTACTTC; CDR3: CASTPLPGSYEQYF; size: once; D: NA; V: TRBV6-5; J: TRBJ2-7
DNA: TGTGCCAGCAGCCAACTAGGGCCCTGGCAGGCATCTATCACAGATACGCAGTATTTT; CDR3: CASSQLGPWQASITDTQYF; size: NA; D: NA; V: TRBV21-1; J: TRBJ2-3
DNA: TGTGCCATCAGGGGGGGGACAGGGAACTATGGCTACACCTTC; CDR3: CAIRGGTGNYGYTF; size: NA; D: TRBD1; V: TRBV10-3; J: TRBJ1-2
DNA: TGTGCCAGTAGTATATTAGCGGATTCTAGCACAGATACGCAGTATTTT; CDR3: CASSILADSSTDTQYF; size: NA; D: NA; V: TRBV19; J: TRBJ2-3
DNA: TGTGCCAGCATAGACAGCCAAAGCTCCTACGAGCAGTACTTC; CDR3: CASIDSQSSYEQYF; size: NA; D: NA; V: TRBV28; J: TRBJ2-7
DNA: TGTGCCAGTACCCAACGGAGGGAAAAACTGTTTTTT; CDR3: CASTQRREKLFF; size: NA; D: NA; V: TRBV19; J: TRBJ1-4
DNA: TGTGCCAGCAGCCAAAGCGGTTACGAGCAGTACTTC; CDR3: CASSQSGYEQYF; size: NA; D: NA; V: TRBV27; J: TRBJ2-7
DNA: TGTGCCAGCAGCTTGGGACTAGCGGGAGTCGAGCAGTACTTC; CDR3: CASSLGLAGVEQYF; size: NA; D: TRBD2; V: TRBV5-4; J: TRBJ2-7
DNA: TGTGCCAGCAGTTTCGACAGGGGCACCGGGGAGCTGTTTTTT; CDR3: CASSFDRGTGELFF; size: few; D: TRBD1; V: TRBV27; J: TRBJ2-2
DNA: TGCAGCGTCGACAGGGGGGGAACAGATACGCAGTATTTT; CDR3: CSVDRGGTDTQYF; size: NA; D: TRBD1; V: TRBV29-1; J: TRBJ2-3
DNA: TGTGCCACCCATCGGAGACACACTGAAGCTTTCTTT; CDR3: CATHRRHTEAFF; size: NA; D: NA; V: TRBV28; J: TRBJ1-1
DNA: TGTGCCAGCACCCCTACTAGCGGGGTTAACACCGGGGAGCTGTTTTTT; CDR3: CASTPTSGVNTGELFF; size: NA; D: TRBD2; V: TRBV5-6; J: TRBJ2-2
DNA: TGTGCCAGCAGCCGCGCCGGGACAGACATTAACGAGCAGTACTTC; CDR3: CASSRAGTDINEQYF; size: NA; D: TRBD1; V: TRBV7-2; J: TRBJ2-7
DNA: TGTGCCAGCATAGTGGGGGACAGGGGGATCAATGAGCAGTTCTTC; CDR3: CASIVGDRGINEQFF; size: NA; D: TRBD1; V: TRBV9; J: TRBJ2-1